The present T cell receptor beta chain was sequenced within a study of molecular identifiers for immune sequencing clone quantification (dated by TCRdb to the late 2010s). The study in broad terms: For a replicate experiment, RNA from roughly 21,000 or 96,000 naive CD8 T cells was divided into five aliquots, of which four were sequenced. This methods study used CD8 T cells to benchmark TCR RNA copy counting and molecular-identifier clustering-based TCR repertoire sequencing (MIDCIRS). What the study reported, not specific to this receptor: When barcode sub-clustering was left out, chimeric consensus sequences inflated TCR diversity, with chimeras reaching as high as 47%. In CMV-specific effector cells, clones with more than 20 RNA copies accounted for over 99% of molecules, whereas in naive cells such clones accounted for under 1%. Modeling estimated about 3 recovered TCR RNA copies per cell, compared with about 10 by digital PCR, which implies around 30% capture efficiency. The naive libraries included spiked-in Jurkat TCR RNA (roughly 11 copies' worth), and this RNA is not part of the donor repertoire. A single cell's worth of spiked-in Jurkat TCR RNA was reported detectable even among about 1.1 million naive CD8 T cells. Highly expanded clone sizes could be underestimated if identical TCR molecules share a barcode.

Libraries of naive CD8 T cells were built from anywhere between about 18,000 and 1,000,000 sorted cells, with 10%, 30% or 50% of the purified RNA used. On a BD FACSAria II, naive CD8 T cells were FACS-sorted as CD8+CD4-CCR7+CD45RA+ and collected into RLT Plus buffer. Detection sensitivity was tested by spiking Jurkat RNA equal to fewer than twelve TCR copies' worth into samples containing roughly 19,000-1,000,000 naive CD8 T cells. Enrichment of CD8 T cells was performed with RosetteSep CD8+ T Cell Enrichment Cocktail and Ficoll-Paque, after which ACK red cell lysis was carried out. Library creation used PCR. Sequenced using a NextSeq 500. Bulk TCR libraries were generated as previously described, with the TCR primers listed in Table S5 used. Total RNA was purified with the Qiagen AllPrep DNA/RNA kit. Reads from multiple sequencing runs of the same library were pooled before analysis. The original pipeline was this. Reads were retained only if the reads had an exact TCR constant sequence, and the retained reads were trimmed to 150 nt and grouped according to their 12-nt molecular barcodes. Reads in each barcode group were sub-clustered using a 15% Levenshtein threshold, and a quality-weighted consensus sequence was built for each RNA molecule. Non-functional sequences were excluded, and lower-count sequences lying one edit away from another sequence were also excluded. Based on fitting two negative binomial distributions, any barcode sub-cluster with under 20% of the maximum read count was discarded. Clones were called with MiXCR by TCRdb after fastp trimmed the public reads at Q25, and only in-frame beta chains were retained. Every CDR3 protein is listed once, alongside the most common genes and DNA of its rows. What appears here as the V and J calls and clone size reflects TCRdb's work, not the paper's. In this sample the table shows approximately 500,000 distinct CDR3 sequences, around 23% of which occur a single time. Together, the top ten hold around 0.76% of the sample.

Of note for this clonotype: The antigen this receptor binds is unknown. No much larger clone exists at a distance of one base, and base qualities are not known.

Sequencing input: naive CD8+ T cells from blood, with Jurkat cell RNA spiked in. The meaning of the sample's cell subset or site label: FACS-sorted CD8+CD4-CCR7+CD45RA+ naive T cells. This receptor was taken from a human donor in good health. Some libraries in this study had Jurkat cell RNA spiked in.

The sequenced DNA: TGTGCCAGCAGCTTACGGAAGGGCCAGCTTCTTAACACCGGGGAGCTGTTTTTT. Translated, this gives CASSLRKGQLLNTGELFF. The chain was built from TRBV7-9 and TRBJ2-2; confidence is insufficient to name the D gene. The germline ends are 18 bases apart after V is trimmed by 2 bases and J by 2 bases. The CDR3, from cysteine to phenylalanine, totals 18 residues. Only CDR3 DNA remains: 54 bases, in frame from the first base. The CDR1 and CDR2 encoded by the germline V gene (reference sequence) are SEHNR and FQNEAQ.